These 17 T cell receptor beta chains were sequenced from one sample in a study of T cell responses to AZD1222 COVID-19 vaccine. The protocol was immunoSEQ multiplex PCR, while the TCRdb copy is restricted to in-frame clones and leaves out a portion. The data show about 100,000 clones, 93% seen once. The sequenced sample was peripheral blood, obtained on day 0 of AZD1222 vaccination. The receptors were gathered from an adult in good health.

CDR3 bases: TGTGCCAGTAGTATAGCCCGCGGACTGGGCGGAGGTGGGCCAGATACGCAGTATTTT. It yields the protein CASSIARGLGGGGPDTQYF. The rearrangement links TRBV19 to TRBJ2-3; a weak D match, TRBD2 (5 bases). Germline V gene sequence: CDR1 LNHDA, CDR2 SQIVND (reference sequence). Trimming removed 1 base at V and 4 bases at J, with 24 bases between. This CDR3 is 19 amino acids long.

The chain employs TRBV10-2 and TRBJ2-7; D is uncertain. Germline values: CDR1 WSHSY, CDR2 SAAADI. V shed 4 bases and J shed 1 base, with 11 bases lying between them. There are 14 residues in the CDR3. The chain's CDR3 is CASSVVQLSYEQYF. CDR3 in DNA: TGCGCCAGCAGTGTTGTACAGCTATCCTACGAGCAGTACTTC.

CDR3 region: CASSPRGRVRQPQHF. The CDR3 DNA sequence: TGTGCCAGTAGTCCTCGAGGGAGAGTTCGACAGCCCCAGCATTTT. The chain links TRBV19 to TRBJ1-5; D is unresolved. From germline, CDR1 is LNHDA and CDR2 SQIVND (reference sequence). Trimming left V 5 bases short and J 7 bases short, with 18 bases between. The CDR3 runs to 15 residues.

V is TRBV9 and J is TRBJ2-1; the match to TRBD2 covers 10 bases. V gave up 4 bases and J gave up 4 bases; unmatched junction bases: 5. The germline V gene encodes CDR1 SGDLS and CDR2 YYNGEE. The CDR3 is made up of 15 amino acids. Here the CDR3 DNA reads TGTGCCAGCAGCCCTAGCGGGAGCCCGTACAATGAGCAGTTCTTC. The encoded protein is CASSPSGSPYNEQFF.

This chain links TRBV2 with TRBJ1-2, with D unresolved. The V gene's germline CDR1 is SNHLY and CDR2 FYNNEI. With 6 bases removed from V and 8 bases from J, the gap between germline ends came to 22 bases. CDR3 size: 15 residues. CDR3 sequence: CASSGLEPGPRGYTF. The CDR3, as DNA: TGTGCCAGCAGCGGCCTAGAACCGGGCCCAAGGGGCTACACCTTC.

The V gene is TRBV6-5, the J gene TRBJ2-1, with D tentatively TRBD1 (6 bases). The CDR3 runs to 13 residues. From germline, CDR1 is MNHEY and CDR2 SVGAGI. Trimming cost V 2 bases and J 5 bases, with 7 bases left between them. The CDR3 nucleotides read TGTGCCAGCAGTTACGCAGGGGACAATGAGCAGTTCTTC. It encodes CASSYAGDNEQFF.

The chain joins TRBV6-5 to TRBJ1-2; 7 bases are a match to TRBD1. V gave up 8 bases and J gave up 5 bases; unmatched junction bases: 11. Germline-derived CDR1 and CDR2 are MNHEY and SVGAGI. The CDR3 covers 14 residues. The CDR3 loop reads CASYRQGIIYGYTF. Here the CDR3 DNA reads TGTGCCAGCTACCGACAGGGAATCATTTATGGCTACACCTTC.

The rearrangement joins TRBV18 to TRBJ1-5; possible D gene TRBD1, 6 bases. This CDR3 has 15 amino acids. V lost 3 bases to trimming and J lost 6 bases, with 15 bases between them. Germline CDR1 and CDR2: KGHSH and LQKENI. CDR3 sequence reads: CASSPPGGAGQPQHF. The CDR3 DNA is TGTGCCAGCTCACCCCCCGGGGGCGCGGGTCAGCCCCAGCATTTT.

This rearrangement joins TRBV6-5 to TRBJ2-1; D unclear. Germline V lookup: CDR1 MNHEY, CDR2 SVGAGI. This CDR3 spans 13 amino acids. V was cut by 4 bases and J by 1 base, with 5 bases left in between. Here the CDR3 DNA reads TGTGCCAGCAGTTGGCAATCCTACAATGAGCAGTTCTTC. As protein: CASSWQSYNEQFF.

The chain has TRBV5-4 and TRBJ2-4; D is uncertain. The CDR3 has 14 residues. Germline CDR1 and CDR2: SGHNT and YYREEE (reference sequence). Trimming took off 0 bases at V and 0 bases at J, with 4 bases between the two ends. CDR3 sequence reads: CASSLVGAKNIQYF. The DNA of the CDR3 is TGTGCCAGCAGCTTGGTAGGAGCCAAAAACATTCAGTACTTC.

The V call is TRBV29-1, the J call TRBJ1-2; the D gene is possibly TRBD1 (5 bases). CDR1 is SQVTM, CDR2 ANQGSEA, per germline. V lost 5 bases to trimming and J lost 6 bases, with 19 bases between them. The CDR3 is 14 residues long. In DNA form, the CDR3 reads TGCAGCGTTAACGGGGGTGGAATGGTCCATGGCTACACCTTC. Its protein product is CSVNGGGMVHGYTF.

The genes are TRBV6-5 and TRBJ2-7; 11 bases fit TRBD2. Trimming removed 2 bases from V and 2 bases from J; junction bases left unmatched: 5. The germline gives CDR1 MNHEY, CDR2 SVGAGI. The CDR3 loop spans 16 amino acids. The CDR3 DNA follows: TGTGCCAGCAGTTACCCCGAACTAGCGGGGGCCTACGAGCAGTACTTC. Translated: CASSYPELAGAYEQYF.

The rearrangement links TRBV10-1 to TRBJ2-5; 11 positions agree with TRBD2. The CDR3 runs 16 residues. V shed 5 bases and J 5 bases; nucleotides not matched to a gene: 10. The germline V gene encodes CDR1 WNHNN and CDR2 SYGVQD (reference sequence). The CDR3 DNA sequence: TGCGCCAGCAGTAAACTAGCGGGAGAGAGTGCGGAGACCCAGTACTTC. Amino acid sequence: CASSKLAGESAETQYF.

The chain combines TRBV7-2 with TRBJ2-1, with D possibly matching TRBD2 (5 bases). V was trimmed by 5 bases and J by 0 bases, leaving 11 bases between them. Germline CDR1 SGHTA, CDR2 FQGNSA. The CDR3 loop spans 15 amino acids. The CDR3 DNA follows: TGTGCCAGCAGCGAAAGCGGAAGCTCCTACAATGAGCAGTTCTTC. Translating it yields CASSESGSSYNEQFF.

The rearrangement uses TRBV4-1 and TRBJ2-7; D may be TRBD1 (7 bases). Germline CDR1 is MGHRA and CDR2 is YSYEKL. Trimming took off 4 bases at V and 7 bases at J, with 20 bases between the two ends. The CDR3 length is 15 residues. CDR3 amino acids: CASSLRPGGLKEQYF. CDR3 DNA: TGCGCCAGCAGCCTTCGCCCAGGGGGACTGAAGGAGCAGTACTTC.

The chain carries TRBV28 and TRBJ2-7; TRBD1 matches 7 bases. V was pared by 3 bases and J by 2 bases, with 13 bases of the junction left unmatched. The CDR3 is made up of 17 amino acids. The germline CDR1 and CDR2 sequences are MDHEN and SYDVKM. The CDR3 nucleotides read TGTGCCAGCAGTTTGTCCGCGGAAGGGCAGGGGGCCTACGAGCAGTACTTC. Residues: CASSLSAEGQGAYEQYF.

The V call is TRBV2, the J call TRBJ1-5; 12 bases map to TRBD1. This CDR3 is built from 18 residues. The germline gives CDR1 SNHLY, CDR2 FYNNEI. V gave up 6 bases and J gave up 7 bases; unmatched junction bases: 16. CDR3 sequence: CASSVQEGGQGAQQPQHF. DNA of the CDR3: TGTGCCAGCAGCGTCCAAGAGGGGGGACAGGGGGCTCAACAGCCCCAGCATTTT.